These 25 T cell receptor beta chains were sequenced from one sample in a study of blood T cell repertoires in COVID-19. The method was immunoSEQ multiplex PCR; TCRdb's version includes in-frame clones alone and lacks a portion of them. Of approximately 94,000 clones in the sample, 80% to 90% were seen once. The sample comprised peripheral blood. Source of these receptors: a human donor in a cohort sampled during active COVID-19.

The chain has TRBV30 and TRBJ1-2; possible D gene TRBD1, 6 bases. Germline-derived CDR1 and CDR2 are GTSNPN and SVGIG (reference sequence). V was cut by 5 bases and J by 2 bases, with 9 bases left in between. The CDR3 covers 12 residues. The DNA for the CDR3 is TGTGCCTGGGTTACAGGGAACTATGGCTACACCTTC. This translates into CAWVTGNYGYTF. The full variable domain, its missing parts supplied by reference TRBV30 and TRBJ1-2, is SQTIHQWPATLVQPVGSPLSLECTVEGTSNPNLYWYRQAAGRGLQLLFYSVGIGQISSEVPQNLSASRPQDRQFILSSKKLLLSDSGFYLCAWVTGNYGYTFGSGTRLTVV.

The chain's CDR3 is CASSKVRGQGVRCSNQPQHF. In DNA, the CDR3 is TGTGCCAGCAGCAAAGTTCGAGGACAGGGGGTGCGGTGTAGCAATCAGCCCCAGCATTTT. The chain recombines TRBV21-1 with TRBJ1-5; the table's D call, TRBD1, has no DNA check behind it. TRBV21-1 is annotated as a pseudogene. The CDR3 extends over 20 amino acids.

The V call is TRBV6-5, the J call TRBJ2-2; the match to TRBD1 covers 9 bases. The CDR3 is 14 amino acids. V lost 4 bases, J lost 8 bases, and 5 bases stayed unmatched. The germline gives CDR1 MNHEY, CDR2 SVGAGI. CDR3 loop: CASSLGQGRGELFF. Here the CDR3 DNA reads TGTGCCAGCAGTTTAGGACAGGGGAGGGGGGAGCTGTTTTTT.

V gene TRBV9 combines with J gene TRBJ2-1; 9 bases map to TRBD1. The V gene end was trimmed by 0 bases and the J gene end by 6 bases; junction bases not matched to a gene: 7. Germline V CDR1 and CDR2: SGDLS, YYNGEE. The CDR3 has 16 amino acids. The CDR3: CASSVDGTGRSNEQFF. In DNA, the CDR3 is TGTGCCAGCAGCGTAGACGGGACAGGGAGGAGCAATGAGCAGTTCTTC.

V is TRBV27 and J is TRBJ2-1, with 13 bases that match TRBD2. Germline V gives CDR1 MNHEY, CDR2 SMNVEV (reference sequence). The CDR3 totals 18 residues. V lost 5 bases and J lost 3; bases outside the gene matches: 10. CDR3 DNA: TGTGCCAGCAGTCTGGGAGGACTAGCGGGAGAGGTCTACAATGAGCAGTTCTTC. As protein: CASSLGGLAGEVYNEQFF.

The rearrangement links TRBV27 to TRBJ1-4; D is perhaps TRBD1 (5 bases). Germline V gene sequence: CDR1 MNHEY, CDR2 SMNVEV (reference sequence). This CDR3 contains 15 residues. V shed 2 bases and J shed 5 bases, with 12 bases lying between them. The CDR3 region is CASSLSIRTNEKLFF. Here the CDR3 DNA reads TGTGCCAGCAGTTTAAGCATCAGGACAAATGAAAAACTGTTTTTT.

This clone was observed a single time. The chain employs TRBV5-1 and TRBJ1-4; D not resolved. The germline V gene has CDR1 SGHRS and CDR2 YFSETQ. The length of the CDR3 is 15 residues. V was trimmed by 4 bases and J by 5 bases, leaving 15 bases between them. CDR3 nucleotide sequence: TGCGCCAGCAGCCGAAACAGTGATACAAATGAAAAACTGTTTTTT. It codes for CASSRNSDTNEKLFF.

The rearrangement joins TRBV7-8 to TRBJ2-1, with a weak D call TRBD1 (6 bases). The germline V gene has CDR1 SGHVS and CDR2 FQNEAQ. The CDR3 is 15 residues long. V dropped 5 bases and J dropped 4 bases, with 15 bases sitting between them. Here the CDR3 reads CASSHTRDIYNEQFF. The CDR3 nucleotides read TGTGCCAGCAGCCACACCCGGGACATTTACAATGAGCAGTTCTTC.

Turning to this clone: Other DNA variants within this sample encode the same CDR3. V is TRBV6-4 and J is TRBJ2-3, with 8 bases that match TRBD2. Germline V gene data show CDR1 as MRHNA and CDR2 as SNTAGT. This CDR3 has 14 residues. The ends lost 4 bases at V and 4 bases at J; junction bases unmatched: 4. CDR3 sequence: CASSAGGEADTQYF. DNA of the CDR3: TGTGCCAGCAGTGCCGGGGGGGAAGCAGATACGCAGTATTTT.

Turning to this clone: One junction end does not reproduce the germline sequence, and a read error may be involved. The chain has TRBV18 and TRBJ2-6; tentative D call: TRBD2 (5 bases). The CDR3 totals 15 residues. The germline CDR1 and CDR2 sequences are KGHSH and LQKENI. The DNA of the CDR3 is TGTGCCAGCTCGCCACTAGACTCTGGGGCCAACGTCCTGACTTTC. Its translation is CASSPLDSGANVLTF.

V is TRBV18 and J is TRBJ1-1, with a tentative D call TRBD1 (6 bases). V lost 9 bases to trimming and J lost 1 base, with 12 bases between them. Germline V gives CDR1 KGHSH, CDR2 LQKENI. The CDR3 runs 13 residues. Here the CDR3 reads CASKGEKNTEAFF. The CDR3 DNA follows: TGTGCCAGTAAGGGGGAGAAGAACACTGAAGCTTTCTTT.

The genes are TRBV29-1 and TRBJ1-1; D not certain. The germline V gene encodes CDR1 SQVTM and CDR2 ANQGSEA. Trimming pared 5 bases from V and 2 bases from J, leaving 3 bases between. The CDR3 length is 10 residues. The CDR3 is CSVLNTEAFF. The CDR3 region has the DNA TGCAGCGTTCTCAACACTGAAGCTTTCTTT. Supplemented by reference TRBV29-1 and TRBJ1-1, the full variable domain reads SAVISQKPSRDICQRGTSLTIQCQVDSQVTMMFWYRQQPGQSLTLIATANQGSEATYESGFVIDKFPISRPNLTFSTLTVSNMSPEDSSIYLCSVLNTEAFFGQGTRLTVV.

The chain is built from TRBV19 and TRBJ2-5; the D gene is possibly TRBD2 (5 bases). The V and J ends lost 6 bases and 4 bases respectively, with 9 bases between them. CDR3 length: 12 amino acids. The germline CDR1 and CDR2 sequences are LNHDA and SQIVND (reference sequence). CDR3 DNA sequence: TGTGCCAGTAGAGCCCGGGGAGAGACCCAGTACTTC. This translates into CASRARGETQYF.

The gene calls are TRBV6-5 and TRBJ2-1; tentative D call: TRBD2 (7 bases). Trimming took 2 bases from V and 14 from J, leaving 13 bases between them. The CDR3 loop spans 12 amino acids. Germline lookup yields CDR1 MNHEY and CDR2 SVGAGI. Here the CDR3 DNA reads TGTGCCAGCAGTTACACGGGGGGCAAGAAGTTCTTC. Its protein is CASSYTGGKKFF.

The chain recombines TRBV28 with TRBJ1-1, with a tentative D call TRBD1 (5 bases). Germline CDR1 and CDR2: MDHEN and SYDVKM. The CDR3 contains 11 residues. Trimming removed 4 bases from V and 11 bases from J, with 11 bases in between. In DNA, the CDR3 is TGTGCCAGCAGTTGGGGCGGGGACGCTTTCTTT. Its protein is CASSWGGDAFF.

The DNA for the CDR3 is TGTGCCAGCAGCCAAGCTCTTCTAGCGGGCACCCAGTACTTC. Its protein product is CASSQALLAGTQYF. This chain links TRBV4-2 with TRBJ2-5; 8 positions match TRBD2. With 1 base clipped from V and 8 bases from J, the junction kept 6 bases outside the gene matches. Germline CDR1 reads LGHNA; CDR2 reads YNFKEQ. The CDR3 runs to 14 residues.

As concerns this clone: The germline gene is not matched at one end of the junction; a read error may be the cause. The rearrangement uses TRBV5-1 and TRBJ1-2, with 8 positions matching TRBD1. The CDR3 runs 12 residues. Germline assignment: CDR1 SGHRS and CDR2 YFSETQ. Here the CDR3 DNA reads TGCGCCAGCAGCTTTGACCAGGGGGCCCCCTCTTTC. Amino acid sequence: CASSFDQGAPSF.

The chain combines TRBV5-6 with TRBJ2-7; TRBD2 matches 11 bases. Per germline, CDR1 SGHDT and CDR2 YYEEEE. CDR3 length: 18 amino acids. V dropped 3 bases and J dropped 5; count of bases not matched to a gene: 16. The CDR3 reads CASSSASSGRLGGDEQYF. The CDR3 nucleotides are TGTGCCAGCAGCTCTGCGTCTAGCGGGAGGCTCGGGGGAGACGAGCAGTACTTC.

The gene calls are TRBV6-5 and TRBJ1-4; TRBD1 matches at 8 bases. The CDR3 length is 16 residues. Germline V gene sequence: CDR1 MNHEY, CDR2 SVGAGI. V was clipped by 2 bases and J by 7 bases; unmatched bases: 9. The CDR3 nucleotides are TGTGCCAGCAGTTACCTTCGACAGGGGAGGACTGAAAAACTGTTTTTT. Amino acids: CASSYLRQGRTEKLFF.

The rearrangement links TRBV5-1 to TRBJ2-2; maybe TRBD2 (5 bases). This CDR3 comprises 16 residues. Trimming removed 6 bases from V and 3 bases from J, with 18 bases in between. The germline V gene encodes CDR1 SGHRS and CDR2 YFSETQ. CDR3 in DNA: TGCGCCAGCACATTAAGGTTGGGGAGCGACACCGGGGAGCTGTTTTTT. It encodes CASTLRLGSDTGELFF.

This chain joins TRBV3-1 (or the pseudogene TRBV3-2) and TRBJ1-1; 8 bases match TRBD1. Germline assignment: CDR1 LGHDT and CDR2 YNNKEL (reference sequence). This CDR3 is 18 amino acids long. V lost 4 bases to trimming and J lost 1 base; unmatched junction nucleotides: 14. The CDR3 sequence: CASSRLVDRERSNTEAFF. Here the CDR3 DNA reads TGTGCCAGCAGCCGACTGGTGGACAGGGAAAGGTCGAACACTGAAGCTTTCTTT.

This chain links TRBV5-1 with TRBJ2-3, with 11 positions matching TRBD1. This CDR3 contains 16 residues. The junction had 14 bases not matched to a gene; V was cut back by 4 bases and J by 10 bases. Germline assignment: CDR1 SGHRS and CDR2 YFSETQ. CDR3 DNA sequence: TGCGCCAGCAGCGCCGGACAGGGGGCGCGGGCTATCGCGCAGTATTTT. Residues: CASSAGQGARAIAQYF. The full variable domain, its missing parts supplied by reference TRBV5-1 and TRBJ2-3, is KAGVTQTPRYLIKTRGQQVTLSCSPISGHRSVSWYQQTPGQGLQFLFEYFSETQRNKGNFPGRFSGRQFSNSRSEMNVSTLELGDSALYLCASSAGQGARAIAQYFGPGTRLTVL.

J is TRBJ2-3 and V is TRBV7-6, with a possible D match to TRBD1 (6 bases). The V end was cut by 0 bases, the J end by 3 bases, with 10 bases between. The CDR3 sequence is 15 residues long. The germline V gene encodes CDR1 SGHVS and CDR2 FNYEAQ. CDR3 residues: CASSLAARGTDTQYF. CDR3 coding DNA: TGTGCCAGCAGCTTAGCGGCCAGGGGTACAGATACGCAGTATTTT.

CDR3 bases: TGTGCCTGGAGTATCCCCCCATCTGGACGGACTAATGAAGCTTTCTTT. This sequence encodes CAWSIPPSGRTNEAFF. The chain carries TRBV30 and TRBJ1-1, with unresolved D. Deletions cut 2 bases from V and 7 bases from J, with 23 bases between. The germline V gene has CDR1 GTSNPN and CDR2 SVGIG (reference sequence). The CDR3 sequence is 16 residues long.

This clone was detected a few times. The rearrangement uses TRBV6-6 and TRBJ1-4, with D hard to call. V gave up 6 bases and J gave up 1 base, with 15 bases separating them. The V gene's germline CDR1 is MNHNY and CDR2 SVGAGI (reference sequence). The CDR3 totals 16 residues. The chain's CDR3 is CASRATPGITNEKLFF. The CDR3 DNA follows: TGTGCCAGCAGAGCTACCCCAGGAATAACTAATGAAAAACTGTTTTTT.